This T cell receptor (beta chain) was recovered during a study of T cell repertoires in cytomegalovirus infection. Overall study context: In the study, CMV epitopes included recently identified HLA-C-restricted and well-studied HLA-B-restricted ones. Whole-study results and caveats: CMV-specific TCR beta clonotypes restricted by HLA-C were the ones dominating the ex vivo response.

V lost 7 bases, J lost 2 bases, and 14 bases lay in between. Per the germline V gene, CDR1 is MNHEY and CDR2 is SVGAGI. This CDR3 spans 14 amino acids. Using its own MiXCR run on the reads, TCRdb lists one record per CDR3 protein. In the table there are 70,000 to 95,000 distinct CDR3 sequences, around 28% of which are singletons. On this clonotype: No antigen is known for it.

The sequenced sample was CD8+ T cells from cultured PBMCs, obtained from culture after CMV antigen stimulation. The chain couples TRBV6-5 to TRBJ1-2; D call uncertain. The receptor was isolated from a human donor in good health (CMV status not recorded). Some clones in this sample may be carry-over from other donors' samples. The CDR3 sequence is CASTPHAANYGYTF. CDR3 DNA: TGTGCCAGCACCCCCCACGCAGCAAACTATGGCTACACCTTC.